Below are 21 T cell receptor beta chains sequenced from a single sample in a study of blood T cell repertoires in COVID-19. Assay: immunoSEQ multiplex PCR; the TCRdb copy retains only in-frame clones and omits some. This sample yields 200,000 to 300,000 clones, of which just under 90% are seen a single time; around 3.7% belongs to the top ten. The sample consisted of PBMCs or T cells enriched from blood (not recorded which). All receptors come from a woman aged 30 to 39 with acute COVID-19.

The chain recombines TRBV9 with TRBJ2-5, with TRBD2 matching 11 bases. J was trimmed by 4 bases and V by 0 bases; bases with no gene match: 5. This CDR3 region has 16 residues. Germline lookup yields CDR1 SGDLS and CDR2 YYNGEE. DNA for the CDR3: TGTGCCAGCAGCGTAGCTCTAGCGGGGGGCGGAGAGACCCAGTACTTC. Protein sequence: CASSVALAGGGETQYF.

The rearrangement uses TRBV3-1 (or the pseudogene TRBV3-2) and TRBJ2-1; the match to TRBD2 covers 12 bases. The CDR3 length is 19 residues. Germline V lookup: CDR1 LGHDT, CDR2 YNNKEL (reference sequence). The V and J ends lost 2 bases and 5 bases, in that order; junction bases with no gene match: 13. DNA for the CDR3: TGTGCCAGCAGCCAACCTCCCACTAGCGGGGGGACACCTCACAATGAGCAGTTCTTC. Translating it yields CASSQPPTSGGTPHNEQFF.

This rearrangement joins TRBV7-2 to TRBJ1-5; 7 bases are shared with TRBD1. V lost 4 bases, J lost 7 bases, and 7 bases stayed unmatched. Germline CDR1 and CDR2: SGHTA and FQGNSA. The CDR3 is 14 amino acids. In nucleotides, the CDR3 is TGTGCCAGCAGCTCCACAGGGGACGGGCAGCCCCAGCATTTT. It specifies CASSSTGDGQPQHF. The variable domain in full, completed from reference TRBV7-2 and TRBJ1-5, reads GAGVSQSPSNKVTEKGKDVELRCDPISGHTALYWYRQSLGQGLEFLIYFQGNSAPDKSGLPSDRFSAERTGGSVSTLTIQRTQQEDSAVYLCASSSTGDGQPQHFGDGTRLSIL.

CDR3 coding DNA: TGTGCCAGCAGTTACTCGGGTAGCGGGGGGGCCTACGAGCAGTACTTC. Translating it yields CASSYSGSGGAYEQYF. The chain joins TRBV6-5 to TRBJ2-7; TRBD2 matches 11 bases. The CDR3 length is 16 residues. V was clipped by 0 bases and J by 2 bases; unmatched bases: 3. Germline V gene sequence: CDR1 MNHEY, CDR2 SVGAGI.

CDR3 protein: CATSLRGTDTQYF. The CDR3 nucleotides are TGTGCCACCAGTTTGCGGGGGACAGATACGCAGTATTTT. V and J are TRBV24-1 and TRBJ2-3, with TRBD2 matching over 7 bases. Germline V gene lookup returns CDR1 KGHDR and CDR2 SFDVKD. The CDR3 has 13 residues. Trimming cost V 6 bases and J 3 bases; bases outside gene matches: 2.

The chain recombines TRBV27 with TRBJ2-3; 9 bases line up with TRBD1. The CDR3 has 16 residues. Germline CDR1 and CDR2: MNHEY and SMNVEV (reference sequence). V lost 5 bases to trimming and J lost 5 bases; unmatched junction nucleotides: 11. The CDR3 loop is CASSKGTGYLGDTQYF. CDR3 bases: TGTGCCAGCAGTAAGGGGACAGGGTACCTCGGAGATACGCAGTATTTT.

The chain joins TRBV27 to TRBJ1-6, with 7 bases matching TRBD1. V was pared by 6 bases and J by 7 bases, with 15 bases of the junction left unmatched. This CDR3 contains 17 residues. Germline V lookup: CDR1 MNHEY, CDR2 SMNVEV (reference sequence). The CDR3 is CASRRRPIGQENSPLHF. The DNA of the CDR3 is TGTGCCAGCAGGCGCAGACCGATCGGACAGGAGAATTCACCCCTCCACTTT.

The chain links TRBV7-9 to TRBJ1-6; TRBD1 might be the D (5 bases). Per the germline V gene, CDR1 is SEHNR and CDR2 is FQNEAQ (reference sequence). V gave up 5 bases and J gave up 0 bases, with 14 bases separating them. CDR3 length equals 17 residues. In nucleotides, the CDR3 is TGTGCCAGCAGCGGCGGGGCTGAAAGCTCCTATAATTCACCCCTCCACTTT. It is translated as CASSGGAESSYNSPLHF.

The chain employs TRBV9 and TRBJ2-5, with 15 bases aligning to TRBD2. J gave up 4 bases and V 0 bases, and 4 bases lay outside the gene matches. The CDR3 has 17 amino acids. Germline CDR1 SGDLS, CDR2 YYNGEE. The CDR3 DNA reads TGTGCCAGCAGCGTAGGGACTAGCGGGGGGGCTCGAGAGACCCAGTACTTC. Amino acid sequence: CASSVGTSGGARETQYF.

The chain uses TRBV6-5 and TRBJ2-1; D gene unclear. The CDR3 consists of 15 residues. Germline V gene data show CDR1 as MNHEY and CDR2 as SVGAGI. V lost 2 bases, J lost 3 bases, and 11 bases lay in between. Here the CDR3 DNA reads TGTGCCAGCAGTTACCTCGAGAGTAGCTACAATGAGCAGTTCTTC. Translation: CASSYLESSYNEQFF.

The J gene is TRBJ1-1, the V gene TRBV5-4; possibly TRBD1 for D (6 bases). The CDR3 runs 13 residues. V dropped 1 base and J dropped 3 bases, with 7 bases sitting between them. Germline CDR1 is SGHNT and CDR2 is YYREEE (reference sequence). CDR3 region: CASSLSGDTEAFF. In DNA, the CDR3 is TGTGCCAGCAGCTTGTCAGGGGACACTGAAGCTTTCTTT.

This chain links TRBV6-2 or TRBV6-3 with TRBJ2-1; TRBD1 might be the D (6 bases). Germline V CDR1 and CDR2: MNHEY, SVGEGT. Between the trimmed V and J ends, which lost 3 bases and 0 bases, there was a span of 21 bases. The CDR3 extends over 19 amino acids. The CDR3 nucleotides read TGTGCCAGCAGTTATCCGTTGCGAGGGGGTGGTAGCTCCTACAATGAGCAGTTCTTC. Encoded protein: CASSYPLRGGGSSYNEQFF.

The V and J genes are TRBV4-3 and TRBJ1-1; 7 bases agree with TRBD1. The V gene's germline CDR1 is LGHNA and CDR2 YSLEER. The CDR3 length is 14 residues. V gave up 4 bases and J gave up 2 bases; unmatched junction bases: 4. The CDR3 nucleotides are TGCGCCAGCAGCCTAGGGACAGAAAACACTGAAGCTTTCTTT. Its protein product is CASSLGTENTEAFF.

The genes are TRBV5-5 and TRBJ1-4; TRBD1 matches at 7 bases. The germline V gene encodes CDR1 SGHKS and CDR2 YYEKEE (reference sequence). The CDR3 has 16 residues. V was pared by 1 base and J by 4 bases, with 7 bases of the junction left unmatched. The CDR3 protein is CASSLPRTGYNEKLFF. The CDR3 coding sequence is TGTGCCAGCAGCTTGCCTCGGACAGGTTATAATGAAAAACTGTTTTTT. Drawing the rest from reference TRBV5-5 and TRBJ1-4, the complete variable domain is DAGVTQSPTHLIKTRGQQVTLRCSPISGHKSVSWYQQVLGQGPQFIFQYYEKEERGRGNFPDRFSARQFPNYSSELNVNALLLGDSALYLCASSLPRTGYNEKLFFGSGTQLSVL.

The genes are TRBV5-1 and TRBJ2-2, with 8 nucleotides matching TRBD1. This CDR3 comprises 13 residues. Trimming at V came to 3 bases and at J to 6 bases, leaving 1 base not matched to a gene. Germline assignment: CDR1 SGHRS and CDR2 YFSETQ. The CDR3 is CASSWTGSGELFF. As DNA, the CDR3 is TGCGCCAGCAGCTGGACAGGGTCCGGGGAGCTGTTTTTT.

The chain combines TRBV21-1 with TRBJ1-1; the D call in the table, TRBD1, was not verified against the DNA. TRBV21-1 is a pseudogene. The CDR3 runs 12 residues. The CDR3 nucleotides are TGTGCCAGCAGCAAAGGGCACACTGAAGCTTTCTTT. Translation: CASSKGHTEAFF.

The chain links TRBV18 to TRBJ2-4; tentatively, D is TRBD1 (6 bases). This CDR3 is 18 amino acids long. CDR1 is KGHSH, CDR2 LQKENI, per germline. Trimming stripped 0 bases from V and 0 bases from J, with 15 bases between. The CDR3 loop reads CASSPPGTSPVAKNIQYF. DNA for the CDR3: TGTGCCAGCTCACCACCGGGGACAAGCCCAGTAGCCAAAAACATTCAGTACTTC.

V gene TRBV7-3 combines with J gene TRBJ2-7; TRBD2 matches 9 bases. The V and J ends lost 0 bases and 5 bases, in that order; junction bases with no gene match: 5. Germline V CDR1 and CDR2: SGHTA, FQGTGA. The CDR3 has 15 residues. The CDR3 reads CASSLTGGGADEQYF. Here the CDR3 DNA reads TGTGCCAGCAGCTTAACGGGCGGGGGGGCCGACGAGCAGTACTTC.

The gene calls are TRBV15 and TRBJ1-4; TRBD1 is a possible D gene (5 bases). Trimming stripped 5 bases from V and 7 bases from J, with 14 bases between. CDR3 size: 14 residues. In germline, CDR1 is LNHNV, CDR2 YYDKDF (reference sequence). CDR3 in amino acids: CATSQQVEGEKLFF. CDR3 nucleotide sequence: TGTGCCACCAGCCAACAGGTTGAAGGTGAAAAACTGTTTTTT.

This chain joins TRBV7-2 and TRBJ2-5; 11 positions match TRBD2. The CDR3 runs to 17 residues. V shed 5 bases, J shed 4 bases, and the junction held 12 bases outside the gene matches. CDR1 and CDR2 (germline): SGHTA, FQGNSA. As DNA, the CDR3 is TGTGCCAGCAGCAGAAGTAGCGGGGGGGCCTCGACAGAGACCCAGTACTTC. Translating it yields CASSRSSGGASTETQYF.

The chain has TRBV19 and TRBJ2-7; the match to TRBD2 covers 7 bases. The CDR3 consists of 14 residues. The J segment lost 3 bases and the V segment lost 3 bases, leaving 5 bases of the junction unmatched. Germline V gene sequence: CDR1 LNHDA, CDR2 SQIVND (reference sequence). The CDR3 loop is CASSMGGRNYEQYF. CDR3 DNA: TGTGCCAGTAGTATGGGAGGGAGGAACTACGAGCAGTACTTC.